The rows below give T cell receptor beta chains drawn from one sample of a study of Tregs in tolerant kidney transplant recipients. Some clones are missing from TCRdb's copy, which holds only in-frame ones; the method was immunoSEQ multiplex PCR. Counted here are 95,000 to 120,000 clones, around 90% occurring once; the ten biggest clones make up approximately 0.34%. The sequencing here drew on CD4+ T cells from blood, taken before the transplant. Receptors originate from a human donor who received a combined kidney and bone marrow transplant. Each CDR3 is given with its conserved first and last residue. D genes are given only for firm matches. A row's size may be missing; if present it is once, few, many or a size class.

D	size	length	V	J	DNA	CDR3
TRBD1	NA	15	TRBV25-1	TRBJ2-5	TGTGCCAGCAGTGAAGGAGGACAGGCCCAAGAGACCCAGTACTTC	CASSEGGQAQETQYF
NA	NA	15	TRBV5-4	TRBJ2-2	TGTGCCAGCAGCTTGTATGGCCGCTCGACCGGGGAGCTGTTTTTT	CASSLYGRSTGELFF
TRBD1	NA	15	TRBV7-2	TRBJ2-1	TGTGCCAGCAGCTTAATGCAGGGGGCTAACAATGAGCAGTTCTTC	CASSLMQGANNEQFF
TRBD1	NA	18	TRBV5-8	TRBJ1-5	TGTGCCAGCAGCTATCTAGGGCCCAGGGGGCTTAGCAATCAGCCCCAGCATTTT	CASSYLGPRGLSNQPQHF
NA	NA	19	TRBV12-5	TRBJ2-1	TGTGCTAGTGGACCGGGACAGGGTTTCACGGGGGGGTTTTACAATGAGCAGTTCTTC	CASGPGQGFTGGFYNEQFF
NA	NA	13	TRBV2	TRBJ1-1	TGTGCCAGCAGTGAGCTGGGCCTCGCTGAAGCTTTCTTT	CASSELGLAEAFF
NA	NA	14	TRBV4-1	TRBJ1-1	TGCGCCAGCAGCCCTAGATGGAGGGACACTGAAGCTTTCTTT	CASSPRWRDTEAFF
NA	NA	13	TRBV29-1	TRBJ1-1	TGCAGCGTTGAGTACAAGTTTAACACTGAAGCTTTCTTT	CSVEYKFNTEAFF
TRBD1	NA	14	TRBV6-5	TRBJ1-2	TGTGCCAGCAGTTCCGAGGGACAGGGGTATGGCTACACCTTC	CASSSEGQGYGYTF
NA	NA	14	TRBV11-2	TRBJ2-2	TGTGCCAGCAGCTTTTTAGGGGCGAGCGGGGAGCTGTTTTTT	CASSFLGASGELFF
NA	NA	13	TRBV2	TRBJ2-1	TGTGCCAGCAGCGACCAGGGGACCTCCGAGCAGTTCTTC	CASSDQGTSEQFF
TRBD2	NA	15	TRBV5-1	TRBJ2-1	TGCGCCAGCAGGGATGGACTAGCGGGGGTGGGTGAGCAGTTCTTC	CASRDGLAGVGEQFF
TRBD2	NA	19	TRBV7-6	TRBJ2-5	TGTGCCAGCAGCTTAGCTCTCCGGGGGGGGCGGACCGTAGAAGAGACCCAGTACTTC	CASSLALRGGRTVEETQYF
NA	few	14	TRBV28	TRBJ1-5	TGTGCCATCCTCCGGGGCGGGGGGAATCAGCCCCAGCATTTT	CAILRGGGNQPQHF
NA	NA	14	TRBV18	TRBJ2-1	TGTGCCAGCTCACGGCGTACAGACTACAATGAGCAGTTCTTC	CASSRRTDYNEQFF
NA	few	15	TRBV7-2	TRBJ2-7	TGTGCCAGCAGCGATACCGGGACAAGGTCCTACGAGCAGTACTTC	CASSDTGTRSYEQYF
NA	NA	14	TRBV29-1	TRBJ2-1	TGCAGCGCAGGCGGACAAAGGTTGCCCGGAGAGCAGTTCTTC	CSAGGQRLPGEQFF
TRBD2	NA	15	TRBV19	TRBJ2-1	TGTGCCAGTAGTAGACCTAGCGGATCCTACAATGAGCAGTTCTTC	CASSRPSGSYNEQFF
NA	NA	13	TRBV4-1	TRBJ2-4	TGCGCCAGCAGCCGGGACACTAAAAACATTCAGTACTTC	CASSRDTKNIQYF
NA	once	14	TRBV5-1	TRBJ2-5	TGCGCCAGCAGCCATTCCCCCAGAGGCGAGACCCAGTACTTC	CASSHSPRGETQYF
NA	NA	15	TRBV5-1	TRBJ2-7	TGCGCCAGCAGCTTGTTGGGGCAAAGCTCCTACGAGCAGTACTTC	CASSLLGQSSYEQYF
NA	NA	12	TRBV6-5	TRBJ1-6	TGTGCCAGCAGTTACTTTCCAGGGGCCCTCCACTTT	CASSYFPGALHF
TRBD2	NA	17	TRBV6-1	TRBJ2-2	TGTGCCAGCAGTGAAAGGGTTAGCGGGGGGCTCACCGGGGAGCTGTTTTTT	CASSERVSGGLTGELFF
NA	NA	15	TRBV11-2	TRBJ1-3	TGTGCCAGCAGCTTAGATAGTATGTCTGGAAACACCATATATTTT	CASSLDSMSGNTIYF
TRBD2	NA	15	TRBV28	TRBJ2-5	TGTGCCAGCGGACGACTAGCGGGAGGTTTGGAGACCCAGTACTTC	CASGRLAGGLETQYF
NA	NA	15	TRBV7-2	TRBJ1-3	TGTGCCAGCGCAATACAGGGTTTCTCTGGAAACACCATATATTTT	CASAIQGFSGNTIYF
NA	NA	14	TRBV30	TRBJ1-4	TGTGCCTGGACCCAAGGACAGTATCGTGAAAAACTGTTTTTT	CAWTQGQYREKLFF
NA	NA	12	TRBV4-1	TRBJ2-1	TGCGCCAGCAGCCAAGATATGGCTGAGCAGTTCTTC	CASSQDMAEQFF
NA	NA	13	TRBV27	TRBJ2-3	TGTGCCAGCAGTTTACGACTCACAGATACGCAGTATTTT	CASSLRLTDTQYF
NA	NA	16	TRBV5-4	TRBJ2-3	TGTGCCAGCAGCTTGGGTGGACCGGGGGGCCAGAATACGCAGTATTTT	CASSLGGPGGQNTQYF
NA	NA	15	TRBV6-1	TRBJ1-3	TGTGCCAGCAGCCGACAGCGATCCTCTGGAAACACCATATATTTT	CASSRQRSSGNTIYF
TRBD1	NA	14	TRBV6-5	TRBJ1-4	TGTGCCAGCAGTTACGTCACAGGGGGTGGAAAACTGTTTTTT	CASSYVTGGGKLFF
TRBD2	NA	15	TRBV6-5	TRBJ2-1	TGTGCCAGCAGCCCTTTCAGGACTAGCATCCATGAGCAGTTCTTC	CASSPFRTSIHEQFF
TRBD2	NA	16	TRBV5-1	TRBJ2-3	TGCGCCAGCAGCATCGGGACTAGCGGGGGCTCAGATACGCAGTATTTT	CASSIGTSGGSDTQYF
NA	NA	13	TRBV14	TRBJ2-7	TGTGCCAGCAGCCAGAAAGCGGGCGGCGAGCAGTACTTC	CASSQKAGGEQYF